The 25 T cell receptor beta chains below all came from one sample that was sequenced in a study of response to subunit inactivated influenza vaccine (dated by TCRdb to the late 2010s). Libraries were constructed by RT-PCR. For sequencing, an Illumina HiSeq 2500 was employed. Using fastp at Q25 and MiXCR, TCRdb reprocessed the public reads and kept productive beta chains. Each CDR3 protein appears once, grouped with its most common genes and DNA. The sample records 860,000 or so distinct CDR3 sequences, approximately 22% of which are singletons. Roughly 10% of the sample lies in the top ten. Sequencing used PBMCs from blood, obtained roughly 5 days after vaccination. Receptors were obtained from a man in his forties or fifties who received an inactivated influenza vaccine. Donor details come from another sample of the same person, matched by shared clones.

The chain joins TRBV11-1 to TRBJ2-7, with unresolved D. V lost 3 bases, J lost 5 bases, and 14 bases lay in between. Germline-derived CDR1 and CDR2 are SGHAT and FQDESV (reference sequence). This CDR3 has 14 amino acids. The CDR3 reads CASSFVSRANEQYF. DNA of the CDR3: TGTGCCAGCAGCTTTGTATCACGGGCTAACGAGCAGTACTTC.

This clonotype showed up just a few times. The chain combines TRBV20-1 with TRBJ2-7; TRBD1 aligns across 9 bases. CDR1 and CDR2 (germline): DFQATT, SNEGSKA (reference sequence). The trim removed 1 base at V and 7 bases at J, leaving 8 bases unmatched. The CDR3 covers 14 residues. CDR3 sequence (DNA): TGCAGTGCTAGAGCAAACAGGGGGCCGAAGGAGCAGTACTTC. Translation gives CSARANRGPKEQYF.

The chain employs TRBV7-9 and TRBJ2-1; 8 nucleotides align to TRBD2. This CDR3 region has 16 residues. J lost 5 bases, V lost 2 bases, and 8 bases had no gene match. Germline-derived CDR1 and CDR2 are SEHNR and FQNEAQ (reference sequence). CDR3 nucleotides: TGTGCCAGCAGCTTAAGACTAGCGCCTAGGAACAATGAGCAGTTCTTC. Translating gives CASSLRLAPRNNEQFF.

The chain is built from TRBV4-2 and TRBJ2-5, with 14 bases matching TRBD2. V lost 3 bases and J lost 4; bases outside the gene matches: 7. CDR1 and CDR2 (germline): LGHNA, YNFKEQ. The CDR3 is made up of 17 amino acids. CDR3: CASSQPGTSGGGETQYF. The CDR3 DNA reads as TGTGCCAGCAGCCAGCCCGGGACTAGCGGGGGAGGAGAGACCCAGTACTTC.

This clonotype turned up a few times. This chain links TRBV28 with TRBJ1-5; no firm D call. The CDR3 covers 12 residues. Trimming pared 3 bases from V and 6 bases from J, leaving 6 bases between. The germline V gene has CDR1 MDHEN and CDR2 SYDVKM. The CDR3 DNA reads TGTGCCAGCAGTTTTAGGCTTCAGCCCCAGCATTTT. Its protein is CASSFRLQPQHF.

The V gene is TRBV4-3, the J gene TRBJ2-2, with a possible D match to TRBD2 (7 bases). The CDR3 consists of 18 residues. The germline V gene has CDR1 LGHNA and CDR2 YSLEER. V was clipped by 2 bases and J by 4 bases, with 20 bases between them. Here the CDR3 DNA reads TGCGCCAGCAGCCAACGAGCCCCACAGGGCGGGGGCACCGGGGAGCTGTTTTTT. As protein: CASSQRAPQGGGTGELFF.

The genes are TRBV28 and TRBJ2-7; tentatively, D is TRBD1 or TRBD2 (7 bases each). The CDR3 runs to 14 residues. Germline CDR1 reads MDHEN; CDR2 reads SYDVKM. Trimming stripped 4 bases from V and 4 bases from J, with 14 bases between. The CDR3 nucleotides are TGTGCCAGCAGTTCAGGGGGGGCACGATACGAGCAGTACTTC. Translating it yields CASSSGGARYEQYF.

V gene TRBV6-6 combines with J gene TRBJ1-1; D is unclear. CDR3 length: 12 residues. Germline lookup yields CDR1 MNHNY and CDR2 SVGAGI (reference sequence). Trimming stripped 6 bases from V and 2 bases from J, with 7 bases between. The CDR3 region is CASRVGNTEAFF. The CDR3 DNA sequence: TGTGCCAGCAGGGTCGGAAACACTGAAGCTTTCTTT.

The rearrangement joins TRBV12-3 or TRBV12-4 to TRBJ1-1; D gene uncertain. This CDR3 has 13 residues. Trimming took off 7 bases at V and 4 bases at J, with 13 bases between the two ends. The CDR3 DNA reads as TGTGCCAGCAACCTGGACGGGCCCACTGAAGCTTTCTTT. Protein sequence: CASNLDGPTEAFF.

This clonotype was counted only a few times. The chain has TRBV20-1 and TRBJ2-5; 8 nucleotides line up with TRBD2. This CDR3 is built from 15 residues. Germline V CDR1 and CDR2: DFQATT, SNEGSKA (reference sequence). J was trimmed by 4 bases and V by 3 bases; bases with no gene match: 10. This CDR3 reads CSARWTGGLGETQYF. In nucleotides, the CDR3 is TGCAGTGCTAGGTGGACGGGGGGGCTGGGAGAGACCCAGTACTTC.

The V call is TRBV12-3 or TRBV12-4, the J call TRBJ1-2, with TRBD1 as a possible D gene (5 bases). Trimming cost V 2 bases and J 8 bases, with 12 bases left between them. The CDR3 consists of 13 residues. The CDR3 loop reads CASSLNIQGGYTF. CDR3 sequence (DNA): TGTGCCAGCAGTTTAAACATTCAGGGAGGCTACACCTTC.

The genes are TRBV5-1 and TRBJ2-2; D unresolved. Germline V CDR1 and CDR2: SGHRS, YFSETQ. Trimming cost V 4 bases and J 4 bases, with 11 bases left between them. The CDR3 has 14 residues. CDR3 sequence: CASSTRVGTGELFF. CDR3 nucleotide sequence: TGCGCCAGCAGCACACGGGTCGGCACCGGGGAGCTGTTTTTT.

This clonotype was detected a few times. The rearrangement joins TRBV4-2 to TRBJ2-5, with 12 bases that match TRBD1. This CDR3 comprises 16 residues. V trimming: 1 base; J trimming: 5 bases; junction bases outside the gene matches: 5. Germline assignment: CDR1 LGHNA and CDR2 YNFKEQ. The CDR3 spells CASSQGRDRGRETQYF. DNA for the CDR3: TGTGCCAGCAGCCAAGGCCGGGACAGGGGGCGGGAGACCCAGTACTTC.

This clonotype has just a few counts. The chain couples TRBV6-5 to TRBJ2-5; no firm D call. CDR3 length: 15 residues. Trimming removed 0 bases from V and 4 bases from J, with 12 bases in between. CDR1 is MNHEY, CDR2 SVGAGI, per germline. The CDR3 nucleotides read TGTGCCAGCAGTTACTCGCCCGGTAGGAGAGAGACCCAGTACTTC. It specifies CASSYSPGRRETQYF.

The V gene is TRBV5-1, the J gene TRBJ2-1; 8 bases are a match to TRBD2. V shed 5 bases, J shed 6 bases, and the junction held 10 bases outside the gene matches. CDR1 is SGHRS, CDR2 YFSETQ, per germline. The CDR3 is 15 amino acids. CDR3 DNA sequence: TGCGCCAGCAGTAGTTCGGGGGGGGGTTTCAATGAGCAGTTCTTC. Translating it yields CASSSSGGGFNEQFF.

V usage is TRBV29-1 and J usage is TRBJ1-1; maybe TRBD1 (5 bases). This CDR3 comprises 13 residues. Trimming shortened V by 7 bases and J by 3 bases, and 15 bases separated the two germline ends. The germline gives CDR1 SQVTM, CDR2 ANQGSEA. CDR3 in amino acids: CSAPGQGYTEAFF. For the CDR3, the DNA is TGCAGCGCCCCGGGGCAGGGTTACACTGAAGCTTTCTTT. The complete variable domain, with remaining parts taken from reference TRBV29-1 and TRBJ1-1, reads SAVISQKPSRDICQRGTSLTIQCQVDSQVTMMFWYRQQPGQSLTLIATANQGSEATYESGFVIDKFPISRPNLTFSTLTVSNMSPEDSSIYLCSAPGQGYTEAFFGQGTRLTVV.

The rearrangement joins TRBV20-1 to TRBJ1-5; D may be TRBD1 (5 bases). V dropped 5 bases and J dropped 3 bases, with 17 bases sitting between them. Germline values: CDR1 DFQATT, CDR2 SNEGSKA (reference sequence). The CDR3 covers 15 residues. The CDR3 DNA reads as TGCAGTGCTCCCCTTCGGGGGGAATACAATCAGCCCCAGCATTTT. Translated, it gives CSAPLRGEYNQPQHF.

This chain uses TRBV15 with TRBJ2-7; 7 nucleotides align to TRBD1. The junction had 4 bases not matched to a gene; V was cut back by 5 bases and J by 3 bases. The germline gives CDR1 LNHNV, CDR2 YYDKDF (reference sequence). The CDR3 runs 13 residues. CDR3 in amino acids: CATSDRVNYEQYF. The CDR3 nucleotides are TGTGCCACCAGCGACAGGGTTAACTACGAGCAGTACTTC. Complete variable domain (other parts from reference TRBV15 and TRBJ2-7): DAMVIQNPRYQVTQFGKPVTLSCSQTLNHNVMYWYQQKSSQAPKLLFHYYDKDFNNEADTPDNFQSRRPNTSFCFLDIRSPGLGDTAMYLCATSDRVNYEQYFGPGTRLTVT.

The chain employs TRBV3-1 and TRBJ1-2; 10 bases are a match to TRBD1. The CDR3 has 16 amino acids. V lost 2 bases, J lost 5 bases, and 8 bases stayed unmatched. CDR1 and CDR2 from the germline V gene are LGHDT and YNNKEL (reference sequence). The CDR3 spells CASSQPHPGQGYGYTF. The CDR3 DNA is TGTGCCAGCAGCCAACCGCACCCGGGACAGGGGTATGGCTACACCTTC.

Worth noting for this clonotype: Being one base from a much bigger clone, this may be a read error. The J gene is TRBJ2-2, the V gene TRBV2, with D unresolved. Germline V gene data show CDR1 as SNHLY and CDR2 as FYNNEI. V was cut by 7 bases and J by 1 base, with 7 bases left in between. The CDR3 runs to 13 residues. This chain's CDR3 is CASMRGNTGELFF. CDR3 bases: TGTGCCAGCATGAGAGGGAACACCGGGGAGCTGTTTTTT. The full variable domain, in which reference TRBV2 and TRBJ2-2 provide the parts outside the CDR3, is EPEVTQTPSHQVTQMGQEVILRCVPISNHLYFYWYRQILGQKVEFLVSFYNNEISEKSEIFDDQFSVERPDGSNFTLKIRSTKLEDSAMYFCASMRGNTGELFFGEGSRLTVL.

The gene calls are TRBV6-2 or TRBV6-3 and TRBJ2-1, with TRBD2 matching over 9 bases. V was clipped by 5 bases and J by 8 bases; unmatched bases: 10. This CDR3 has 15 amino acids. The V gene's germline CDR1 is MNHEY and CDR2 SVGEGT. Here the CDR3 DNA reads TGTGCCAGCAGTGACTTAGCGGGAGAGTCGGATGAGCAGTTCTTC. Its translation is CASSDLAGESDEQFF.

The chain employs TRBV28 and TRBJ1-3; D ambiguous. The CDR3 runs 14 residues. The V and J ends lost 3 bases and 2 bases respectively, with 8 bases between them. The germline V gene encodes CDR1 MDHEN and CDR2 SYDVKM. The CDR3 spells CASSFFQTGNTIYF. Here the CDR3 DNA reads TGTGCCAGCAGTTTTTTCCAAACTGGAAACACCATATATTTT.

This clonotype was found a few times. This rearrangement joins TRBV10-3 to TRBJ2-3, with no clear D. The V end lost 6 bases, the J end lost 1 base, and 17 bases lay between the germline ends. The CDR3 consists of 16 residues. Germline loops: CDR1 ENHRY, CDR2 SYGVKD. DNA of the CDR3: TGTGCCATCAGGCGCTCGGACGGAGACGGCACAGATACGCAGTATTTT. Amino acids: CAIRRSDGDGTDTQYF.

Written as DNA, the CDR3 is TGTGCCAGTAGTGTGTGGGACGCCGGGGAGCTGTTTTTT. Translation gives CASSVWDAGELFF. The V gene is TRBV19, the J gene TRBJ2-2; D might be TRBD1 or TRBD2, each matching 5 bases. Germline CDR1 reads LNHDA; CDR2 reads SQIVND (reference sequence). The CDR3 consists of 13 residues. The V and J ends lost 5 bases and 6 bases respectively, with 10 bases between them. Full variable domain (outside the CDR3, taken from reference TRBV19 and TRBJ2-2): DGGITQSPKYLFRKEGQNVTLSCEQNLNHDAMYWYRQDPGQGLRLIYYSQIVNDFQKGDIAEGYSVSREKKESFPLTVTSAQKNPTAFYLCASSVWDAGELFFGEGSRLTVL.

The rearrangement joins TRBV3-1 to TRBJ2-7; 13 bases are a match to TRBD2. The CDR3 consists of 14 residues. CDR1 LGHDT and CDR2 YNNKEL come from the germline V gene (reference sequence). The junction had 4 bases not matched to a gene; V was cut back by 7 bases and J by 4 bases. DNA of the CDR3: TGTGCCAGCACGCGGACTAGCGGGGGATACGAGCAGTACTTC. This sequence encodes CASTRTSGGYEQYF.